This TCR beta chain was recovered during a study of Ad26.COV2.S vaccination and SARS-CoV-2 variants. J was trimmed by 2 bases and V by 3 bases; bases with no gene match: 3. The length of the CDR3 is 14 residues. Germline V CDR1 and CDR2: SGHDN, FVKESK. As for treatment: some 20 received Ad26.COV2.S at low or high dose, single or two shots; several received placebo; per-sample allocation not given. Specimens were obtained on day 63 following the first vaccine or placebo injection. This table comes from immunoSEQ multiplex PCR, and its TCRdb copy is limited to in-frame clones, with some not included. This repertoire shows about 320,000 clones, 85% to 90% found once; its top ten account for around 5.5%.

This chain links TRBV14 with TRBJ2-7, with 8 positions matching TRBD2. This sequence was found in a person between 18 and 59 years old who received the Ad26.COV2.S COVID-19 vaccine or a placebo. Sequenced here: peripheral blood, sampled in a trial of Ad26.COV2.S vaccine versus placebo. The CDR3 spells CASSHGGGPYEQYF. As DNA, the CDR3 is TGTGCCAGCAGCCACGGGGGGGGCCCCTACGAGCAGTACTTC.